The rows below give T cell receptor beta chains drawn from one sample of a study of cytomegalovirus exposure and HLA in healthy donors. Repertoires were generated with immunoSEQ multiplex PCR, while TCRdb's copy carries only in-frame clones and drops some. The profile shows about 160,000 clones, under 80% of them singletons. The sample consisted of PBMCs. The receptors shown here come from a woman under 40 in good health and CMV-seronegative. Each CDR3 is given with its conserved first and last residue. Fields, in order: CDR3 protein, CDR3 DNA, D gene, J gene, V gene, clone size. A D gene is named only where the DNA matches it firmly. A row's size may be missing; if present it is once, few, many or a size class.

CDR3aa: CASSPEGNTEAFF
CDR3nt: TGTGCCAGCAGTCCGGAGGGGAACACTGAAGCTTTCTTT
d_gene: -
j_gene: TRBJ1-1
v_gene: TRBV7-8
abundance: once

CDR3aa: CASSLGQWETQYF
CDR3nt: TGCGCCAGCAGTTTGGGGCAGTGGGAGACCCAGTACTTC
d_gene: -
j_gene: TRBJ2-5
v_gene: TRBV4-1
abundance: -

CDR3aa: CASRQGRGNTIYF
CDR3nt: TGTGCCAGCAGACAGGGCCGCGGAAACACCATATATTTT
d_gene: -
j_gene: TRBJ1-3
v_gene: TRBV2
abundance: -

CDR3aa: CASSEAGQGAYEQYF
CDR3nt: TGTGCCAGCAGTGAAGCTGGACAGGGGGCCTACGAGCAGTACTTC
d_gene: TRBD1
j_gene: TRBJ2-7
v_gene: TRBV2
abundance: few

CDR3aa: CASSIDRGGLSGYTF
CDR3nt: TGTGCCAGTAGTATAGATCGTGGAGGGTTAAGTGGCTACACCTTC
d_gene: -
j_gene: TRBJ1-2
v_gene: TRBV19
abundance: -

CDR3aa: CASSDPSGGAGGTQYF
CDR3nt: TGTGCCAGCAGTGATCCTAGCGGGGGGGCCGGCGGGACCCAGTACTTC
d_gene: TRBD2
j_gene: TRBJ2-5
v_gene: TRBV2
abundance: -

CDR3aa: CASSLGPAGETQYF
CDR3nt: TGCGCCAGCAGCTTGGGACCAGCAGGGGAGACCCAGTACTTC
d_gene: -
j_gene: TRBJ2-5
v_gene: TRBV5-1
abundance: -

CDR3aa: CASSLTPGHQIEQYF
CDR3nt: TGTGCCAGCAGCTTAACTCCGGGACACCAAATCGAGCAGTACTTC
d_gene: -
j_gene: TRBJ2-7
v_gene: TRBV7-3
abundance: few

CDR3aa: CASSSRDRAEETQYF
CDR3nt: TGTGCCAGCAGTAGCCGGGACAGGGCGGAAGAGACCCAGTACTTC
d_gene: TRBD1
j_gene: TRBJ2-5
v_gene: TRBV7-9
abundance: -

CDR3aa: CASSQDRQVSGELFF
CDR3nt: TGCGCCAGCAGCCAAGACCGACAGGTGTCCGGGGAGCTGTTTTTT
d_gene: -
j_gene: TRBJ2-2
v_gene: TRBV4-1
abundance: -

CDR3aa: CASSEARTGQETQYF
CDR3nt: TGTGCCAGCAGTGAAGCCCGGACAGGCCAAGAGACCCAGTACTTC
d_gene: TRBD1
j_gene: TRBJ2-5
v_gene: TRBV2
abundance: -

CDR3aa: CASSSAGGRYEQYF
CDR3nt: TGTGCCAGCAGCTCAGCGGGGGGGCGTTACGAGCAGTACTTC
d_gene: TRBD2
j_gene: TRBJ2-7
v_gene: TRBV5-4
abundance: -

CDR3aa: CASSLDRRDTEAFF
CDR3nt: TGTGCCAGCAGCTTGGACAGACGAGACACTGAAGCTTTCTTT
d_gene: -
j_gene: TRBJ1-1
v_gene: TRBV5-4
abundance: once

CDR3aa: CASSLVYQGPGANVLTF
CDR3nt: TGTGCCAGCAGCTTAGTGTACCAGGGGCCTGGGGCCAACGTCCTGACTTTC
d_gene: -
j_gene: TRBJ2-6
v_gene: TRBV7-6
abundance: -

CDR3aa: CASSYGPEDKLFF
CDR3nt: TGCGCCAGCAGTTACGGTCCGGAGGACAAACTGTTTTTT
d_gene: -
j_gene: TRBJ1-4
v_gene: TRBV2
abundance: -

CDR3aa: CASSPDRSPNTGELFF
CDR3nt: TGTGCCAGCAGTCCCGACAGGTCTCCAAACACCGGGGAGCTGTTTTTT
d_gene: -
j_gene: TRBJ2-2
v_gene: TRBV28
abundance: -

CDR3aa: CSVDEAFF
CDR3nt: TGCAGCGTTGACGAGGCTTTCTTT
d_gene: -
j_gene: TRBJ1-1
v_gene: TRBV29-1
abundance: -

CDR3aa: CASGPKAGQGITDTQYF
CDR3nt: TGTGCTAGTGGCCCCAAGGCAGGACAGGGCATCACAGATACGCAGTATTTT
d_gene: TRBD1
j_gene: TRBJ2-3
v_gene: TRBV12-5
abundance: -

CDR3aa: CASSPGTGGSPLHF
CDR3nt: TGTGCCAGCAGCCCCGGGACAGGGGGATCACCCCTCCACTTT
d_gene: TRBD1
j_gene: TRBJ1-6
v_gene: TRBV2
abundance: few

CDR3aa: CASSFQLGANLNEQYF
CDR3nt: TGTGCCAGCAGTTTTCAGTTGGGGGCAAACCTAAACGAGCAGTACTTC
d_gene: -
j_gene: TRBJ2-7
v_gene: TRBV28
abundance: -

CDR3aa: CASSALAAMSTDTQYF
CDR3nt: TGTGCCAGCAGCGCACTAGCGGCGATGAGCACAGATACGCAGTATTTT
d_gene: TRBD2
j_gene: TRBJ2-3
v_gene: TRBV7-8
abundance: -

CDR3aa: CASSPWTGPYEQYF
CDR3nt: TGTGCCAGCTCACCCTGGACAGGGCCCTACGAGCAGTACTTC
d_gene: TRBD1
j_gene: TRBJ2-7
v_gene: TRBV18
abundance: -

CDR3aa: CASTLAGTGDEETQYF
CDR3nt: TGTGCCAGCACCCTCGCCGGGACAGGGGACGAAGAGACCCAGTACTTC
d_gene: TRBD1
j_gene: TRBJ2-5
v_gene: TRBV13
abundance: -

CDR3aa: CASRGTWYGYTF
CDR3nt: TGTGCCAGTAGGGGGACATGGTATGGCTACACCTTC
d_gene: -
j_gene: TRBJ1-2
v_gene: TRBV19
abundance: once

CDR3aa: CASSLAGGELFF
CDR3nt: TGTGCCAGCAGCTTAGCAGGGGGCGAACTGTTTTTT
d_gene: TRBD1
j_gene: TRBJ1-4
v_gene: TRBV11-2
abundance: -

CDR3aa: CASSGVGSLGGNTIYF
CDR3nt: TGTGCCAGCAGTGGAGTAGGGAGCTTAGGTGGAAACACCATATATTTT
d_gene: -
j_gene: TRBJ1-3
v_gene: TRBV6-1
abundance: -

CDR3aa: CSVDSGGAASYNEQFF
CDR3nt: TGCAGCGTTGATAGCGGTGGAGCGGCCTCCTACAATGAGCAGTTCTTC
d_gene: -
j_gene: TRBJ2-1
v_gene: TRBV29-1
abundance: once

CDR3aa: CASSFAATNEKLFF
CDR3nt: TGTGCCAGCAGTTTCGCAGCAACTAATGAAAAACTGTTTTTT
d_gene: -
j_gene: TRBJ1-4
v_gene: TRBV27
abundance: -

CDR3aa: CAWGRGSKNIQYF
CDR3nt: TGTGCCTGGGGACGGGGGAGCAAAAACATTCAGTACTTC
d_gene: -
j_gene: TRBJ2-4
v_gene: TRBV30
abundance: -

CDR3aa: CASSYGGRSSYEQYF
CDR3nt: TGTGCCAGCAGTTACGGGGGGAGGTCCTCCTACGAGCAGTACTTC
d_gene: -
j_gene: TRBJ2-7
v_gene: TRBV6-6
abundance: -

CDR3aa: CASSDRQHSYEQYF
CDR3nt: TGTGCCAGCAGTGACAGGCAACACTCCTACGAGCAGTACTTC
d_gene: -
j_gene: TRBJ2-7
v_gene: TRBV6-6
abundance: -

CDR3aa: CASSEQASGSSYNEQFF
CDR3nt: TGTGCCAGCAGTGAACAGGCTAGCGGAAGCTCCTACAATGAGCAGTTCTTC
d_gene: TRBD2
j_gene: TRBJ2-1
v_gene: TRBV6-1
abundance: few

CDR3aa: CAPPGQGRLGNTIYF
CDR3nt: TGTGCCCCCCCGGGACAGGGACGTTTGGGAAACACCATATATTTT
d_gene: TRBD1
j_gene: TRBJ1-3
v_gene: TRBV19
abundance: -

CDR3aa: CASSRETGNYGYTF
CDR3nt: TGTGCCAGCAGCCGAGAGACAGGAAACTATGGCTACACCTTC
d_gene: -
j_gene: TRBJ1-2
v_gene: TRBV14
abundance: few

CDR3aa: CASSPWDRPNTEAFF
CDR3nt: TGTGCCAGTAGCCCTTGGGACAGACCGAACACTGAAGCTTTCTTT
d_gene: TRBD1
j_gene: TRBJ1-1
v_gene: TRBV19
abundance: -

CDR3aa: CASSRQGGNSPLHF
CDR3nt: TGTGCCAGCAGCAGACAGGGTGGTAATTCACCCCTCCACTTT
d_gene: TRBD1
j_gene: TRBJ1-6
v_gene: TRBV7-6
abundance: -

CDR3aa: CASSVGRVGYTF
CDR3nt: TGTGCCAGCAGCGTAGGCAGGGTAGGCTACACCTTC
d_gene: -
j_gene: TRBJ1-2
v_gene: TRBV9
abundance: -

CDR3aa: CASRGTGINEQFF
CDR3nt: TGTGCCAGCAGGGGGACAGGAATCAATGAGCAGTTCTTC
d_gene: TRBD1
j_gene: TRBJ2-1
v_gene: TRBV2
abundance: -

CDR3aa: CASSPTGKGAGETQYF
CDR3nt: TGCGCCAGCAGCCCAACGGGAAAGGGGGCAGGTGAGACCCAGTACTTC
d_gene: TRBD1
j_gene: TRBJ2-5
v_gene: TRBV5-1
abundance: -

CDR3aa: CASSLALRGTSYNEQFF
CDR3nt: TGTGCCAGCAGCTTAGCGCTAAGAGGGACTTCCTACAATGAGCAGTTCTTC
d_gene: -
j_gene: TRBJ2-1
v_gene: TRBV7-9
abundance: -

CDR3aa: CASRPDSPQQFF
CDR3nt: TGTGCCAGCAGGCCAGACTCGCCACAGCAGTTCTTC
d_gene: -
j_gene: TRBJ2-1
v_gene: TRBV7-2
abundance: few